The 32 T cell receptor beta chains presented below share a single source sample, sequenced in a study of cytomegalovirus exposure and HLA in healthy donors. Sequencing used immunoSEQ multiplex PCR; TCRdb keeps in-frame clones, though not all of them. The sample has hundreds of thousands of clones, more than 80% seen once; the top ten hold around 0.8%. Material: PBMCs. These receptors all stem from a woman aged 18-29 years in good health and CMV-seronegative.

This chain connects TRBV19 to TRBJ1-1, with D possibly TRBD1 on 6 matching bases. The CDR3 is 14 amino acids. Germline V gene sequence: CDR1 LNHDA, CDR2 SQIVND (reference sequence). Trimming took off 6 bases at V and 0 bases at J, with 11 bases between the two ends. DNA of the CDR3: TGTGCCAGTAGATTTGGGGGCATGAACACTGAAGCTTTCTTT. It specifies CASRFGGMNTEAFF. The entire variable domain, with the rest obtained from reference TRBV19 and TRBJ1-1, is as follows: DGGITQSPKYLFRKEGQNVTLSCEQNLNHDAMYWYRQDPGQGLRLIYYSQIVNDFQKGDIAEGYSVSREKKESFPLTVTSAQKNPTAFYLCASRFGGMNTEAFFGQGTRLTVV.

The chain links TRBV6-5 to TRBJ2-3; 7 nucleotides match TRBD2. Germline V gene data show CDR1 as MNHEY and CDR2 as SVGAGI. The V gene end was trimmed by 6 bases and the J gene end by 0 bases; junction bases not matched to a gene: 3. This CDR3 has 14 residues. This chain's CDR3 is CASSRTRSTDTQYF. As DNA, the CDR3 is TGTGCCAGCAGCAGGACTAGAAGCACAGATACGCAGTATTTT.

CDR3 bases: TGTGCCAGCAGTTCCAGGCAGTTTAATGAAAAACTGTTTTTT. This encodes CASSSRQFNEKLFF. V is TRBV2 and J is TRBJ1-4; D unresolved. Germline CDR1 is SNHLY and CDR2 is FYNNEI. Trimming left V 5 bases short and J 4 bases short, with 11 bases between. CDR3 length: 14 residues. The variable domain in full, with the rest retrieved from reference TRBV2 and TRBJ1-4, is EPEVTQTPSHQVTQMGQEVILRCVPISNHLYFYWYRQILGQKVEFLVSFYNNEISEKSEIFDDQFSVERPDGSNFTLKIRSTKLEDSAMYFCASSSRQFNEKLFFGSGTQLSVL.

The gene calls are TRBV30 and TRBJ1-4, with a possible D match to TRBD1 (6 bases). CDR1 and CDR2 from the germline V gene are GTSNPN and SVGIG (reference sequence). This CDR3 is 15 amino acids long. With 2 bases removed from V and 4 bases from J, the gap between germline ends came to 14 bases. CDR3 sequence reads: CAWSQPGHRNEKLFF. CDR3 bases: TGTGCCTGGAGTCAACCGGGACACCGTAATGAAAAACTGTTTTTT. Full variable domain (outside the CDR3, taken from reference TRBV30 and TRBJ1-4): SQTIHQWPATLVQPVGSPLSLECTVEGTSNPNLYWYRQAAGRGLQLLFYSVGIGQISSEVPQNLSASRPQDRQFILSSKKLLLSDSGFYLCAWSQPGHRNEKLFFGSGTQLSVL.

This chain joins TRBV7-3 and TRBJ1-1; 7 bases agree with TRBD1. The germline V gene has CDR1 SGHTA and CDR2 FQGTGA. J was trimmed by 1 base and V by 5 bases; bases with no gene match: 7. The CDR3 loop spans 15 amino acids. The DNA of the CDR3 is TGTGCCAGCAGCCGGCAGGGGGTCCCGAACACTGAAGCTTTCTTT. Amino acids: CASSRQGVPNTEAFF.

The rearrangement links TRBV19 to TRBJ2-1; 12 nucleotides line up with TRBD2. From germline, CDR1 is LNHDA and CDR2 SQIVND (reference sequence). The CDR3 consists of 16 residues. V shed 4 bases, J shed 4 bases, and the junction held 5 bases outside the gene matches. CDR3 bases: TGTGCCAGTAGTACCCTAGCGGGAGGGATTTACAATGAGCAGTTCTTC. Protein: CASSTLAGGIYNEQFF.

The chain employs TRBV27 and TRBJ2-1, with 11 bases identical to TRBD2. Germline V gives CDR1 MNHEY, CDR2 SMNVEV (reference sequence). The CDR3 length is 18 residues. The trim removed 6 bases at V and 1 base at J, leaving 11 bases unmatched. This CDR3 is CASSLTSGIVNSYNEQFF. CDR3 in DNA: TGTGCCAGCAGCCTGACTAGCGGGATCGTCAATTCCTACAATGAGCAGTTCTTC.

The table lists this clone with a few counts. The genes are TRBV18 and TRBJ2-7; maybe TRBD1 (6 bases). Deletions cut 0 bases from V and 0 bases from J, with 9 bases between. CDR1 is KGHSH and CDR2 is LQKENI in the germline V gene. CDR3 length: 15 residues. The CDR3, as DNA: TGTGCCAGCTCACCACCCATGACAGGCTCCTACGAGCAGTACTTC. Translation gives CASSPPMTGSYEQYF.

The chain combines TRBV19 with TRBJ2-5; TRBD1 aligns across 11 bases. V shed 3 bases, J shed 4 bases, and the junction held 1 base outside the gene matches. The CDR3 spans 14 residues. Germline V gene sequence: CDR1 LNHDA, CDR2 SQIVND (reference sequence). CDR3 amino acids: CASSIGTGGETQYF. The CDR3 nucleotides are TGTGCCAGTAGTATCGGGACAGGGGGAGAGACCCAGTACTTC.

The rearrangement links TRBV19 to TRBJ1-5; D may be TRBD1 (6 bases). Germline V gene sequence: CDR1 LNHDA, CDR2 SQIVND (reference sequence). The CDR3 is made up of 18 amino acids. Trimming pared 2 bases from V and 2 bases from J, leaving 19 bases between. The CDR3 DNA is TGTGCCAGTAGTATAATGGGTCCAGGGGCTTCGGGCAATCAGCCCCAGCATTTT. This encodes CASSIMGPGASGNQPQHF.

The genes are TRBV7-8 and TRBJ1-5; TRBD1 aligns across 7 bases. CDR1 is SGHVS and CDR2 is FQNEAQ in the germline V gene. Unmatched junction bases numbered 6, after V lost 0 bases and J lost 7 bases. The length of the CDR3 is 15 residues. For the CDR3, the DNA is TGTGCCAGCAGCTTAGCGGGTAGGGGGCAACAGCCCCAGCATTTT. Translated: CASSLAGRGQQPQHF.

This chain links TRBV5-1 with TRBJ1-4, with 7 bases identical to TRBD1. The CDR3 consists of 15 residues. The germline V gene encodes CDR1 SGHRS and CDR2 YFSETQ. V lost 0 bases and J lost 7; bases outside the gene matches: 6. The DNA for the CDR3 is TGCGCCAGCAGCTTGGAGGGCAGGGGGACTGAAAAACTGTTTTTT. The encoded protein is CASSLEGRGTEKLFF.

The J gene is TRBJ2-7, the V gene TRBV27; possibly TRBD1 for D (6 bases). The V gene's germline CDR1 is MNHEY and CDR2 SMNVEV (reference sequence). Trimming removed 5 bases at V and 0 bases at J, with 17 bases between. The CDR3 runs to 16 residues. The CDR3 DNA reads TGTGCCAGCAGTCAGGGACACCTATTGACCTCCTACGAGCAGTACTTC. Its protein is CASSQGHLLTSYEQYF.

The chain has TRBV6-1 and TRBJ1-1; D is unresolved. The V gene lost 5 bases and the J gene lost 6 bases, with 16 bases spanning the gap. CDR3 size: 14 residues. Germline V gives CDR1 MNHNS, CDR2 SASEGT. CDR3 amino acids: CASSNEALGSEAFF. CDR3 bases: TGTGCCAGCAGTAATGAAGCCCTAGGCTCTGAAGCTTTCTTT.

The chain employs TRBV27 and TRBJ1-6; 9 bases match TRBD1. Losses at the gene ends were 5 bases for V and 7 bases for J; bases not matched to a gene: 6. This CDR3 is 15 amino acids long. Germline loops: CDR1 MNHEY, CDR2 SMNVEV (reference sequence). The CDR3 spells CASSEPGQGNSPLHF. The CDR3 region has the DNA TGTGCCAGCAGTGAACCCGGACAGGGGAATTCACCCCTCCACTTT.

This clone was recorded only once. The V call is TRBV6-4, the J call TRBJ2-4; a weak D match, TRBD2 (6 bases). Germline V gene sequence: CDR1 MRHNA, CDR2 SNTAGT. V was trimmed by 6 bases and J by 2 bases, leaving 11 bases between them. CDR3 size: 14 residues. The CDR3 DNA is TGTGCCAGCAGCCCCGGCGGGACCAAAAACATTCAGTACTTC. As protein: CASSPGGTKNIQYF.

V is TRBV6-1 and J is TRBJ1-4, with D possibly TRBD1 on 5 matching bases. There are 15 residues in the CDR3. CDR1 and CDR2 from the germline V gene are MNHNS and SASEGT. V was trimmed by 5 bases and J by 8 bases, leaving 18 bases between them. CDR3 in amino acids: CASSPPQDGGEKLFF. CDR3 DNA sequence: TGTGCCAGCAGTCCCCCGCAGGACGGGGGGGAAAAACTGTTTTTT.

The chain has TRBV9 and TRBJ2-1, with 8 bases that match TRBD2. The J segment lost 4 bases and the V segment lost 3 bases, leaving 6 bases of the junction unmatched. This CDR3 has 15 residues. Looked up from germline, CDR1 is SGDLS and CDR2 is YYNGEE. The CDR3 DNA follows: TGTGCCAGCAGCGAACAGGGACTAGGGTACAATGAGCAGTTCTTC. It yields the protein CASSEQGLGYNEQFF. Drawing the rest from reference TRBV9 and TRBJ2-1, the complete variable domain is DSGVTQTPKHLITATGQRVTLRCSPRSGDLSVYWYQQSLDQGLQFLIQYYNGEERAKGNILERFSAQQFPDLHSELNLSSLELGDSALYFCASSEQGLGYNEQFFGPGTRLTVL.

The chain has TRBV5-1 and TRBJ2-1, with 10 bases lining up with TRBD2. The V gene's germline CDR1 is SGHRS and CDR2 YFSETQ. The CDR3 runs 17 residues. V lost 6 bases to trimming and J lost 0 bases; unmatched junction nucleotides: 9. DNA for the CDR3: TGCGCCAGCACCGGACTAGCGGCAGGGAGCTCCTACAATGAGCAGTTCTTC. Translation: CASTGLAAGSSYNEQFF.

The chain has TRBV19 and TRBJ2-7, with D unresolved. CDR1 is LNHDA, CDR2 SQIVND, per germline (reference sequence). The CDR3 spans 14 residues. V was clipped by 5 bases and J by 6 bases, with 17 bases between them. CDR3 in amino acids: CASSQASATSEQYF. In nucleotides, the CDR3 is TGTGCCAGTAGTCAGGCATCTGCTACGAGCGAGCAGTACTTC.

CDR3 protein: CASSLWAAAGGPAAKNIQYF. In nucleotides, the CDR3 is TGTGCCAGCAGTTTATGGGCCGCAGCGGGGGGGCCGGCGGCCAAAAACATTCAGTACTTC. V and J are TRBV27 and TRBJ2-4; 10 positions match TRBD2. The CDR3 is 20 amino acids. J lost 1 base, V lost 1 base, and 13 bases had no gene match. Germline loops: CDR1 MNHEY, CDR2 SMNVEV (reference sequence).

This clone was counted a single time. The J gene is TRBJ2-2, the V gene TRBV27; D is possibly TRBD1 (6 bases). The CDR3 is 14 amino acids. The V gene lost 7 bases and the J gene lost 6 bases, with 15 bases spanning the gap. Germline lookup yields CDR1 MNHEY and CDR2 SMNVEV (reference sequence). The CDR3 nucleotides are TGTGCCAGCACCCACAGGGTCGGGGCCGGGGAGCTGTTTTTT. This encodes CASTHRVGAGELFF.

The J gene is TRBJ2-5, the V gene TRBV5-1; TRBD1 matches 8 bases. Germline V gene sequence: CDR1 SGHRS, CDR2 YFSETQ. After removal of 0 bases from V and 2 bases from J, the junction contained 3 bases not matched to a gene. CDR3 length equals 15 residues. CDR3 sequence reads: CASSLGQGWQETQYF. In DNA form, the CDR3 reads TGCGCCAGCAGCTTGGGACAGGGGTGGCAAGAGACCCAGTACTTC. Supplemented by reference TRBV5-1 and TRBJ2-5, the full variable domain reads KAGVTQTPRYLIKTRGQQVTLSCSPISGHRSVSWYQQTPGQGLQFLFEYFSETQRNKGNFPGRFSGRQFSNSRSEMNVSTLELGDSALYLCASSLGQGWQETQYFGPGTRLLVL.

The V gene is TRBV19, the J gene TRBJ1-5; 7 bases match TRBD1. Germline V gives CDR1 LNHDA, CDR2 SQIVND (reference sequence). CDR3 length: 15 residues. Losses at the gene ends were 7 bases for V and 1 base for J; bases not matched to a gene: 7. DNA for the CDR3: TGTGCCAGTATTCTCGACAGGGCGAGCAATCAGCCCCAGCATTTT. It codes for CASILDRASNQPQHF.

The V call is TRBV29-1, the J call TRBJ1-1, with 8 bases identical to TRBD1. The CDR3 extends over 12 amino acids. Trimming at V came to 7 bases and at J to 6 bases, leaving 7 bases not matched to a gene. Germline CDR1 SQVTM, CDR2 ANQGSEA. CDR3 loop: CSGTGLGAEAFF. Here the CDR3 DNA reads TGCAGCGGGACAGGGTTGGGGGCTGAAGCTTTCTTT.

The chain combines TRBV7-9 with TRBJ1-2; D ambiguous. This CDR3 comprises 15 residues. The V and J ends lost 1 base and 0 bases respectively, with 9 bases between them. Germline V CDR1 and CDR2: SEHNR, FQNEAQ (reference sequence). CDR3 region: CASSLGAGANYGYTF. The CDR3 region has the DNA TGTGCCAGCAGCTTAGGAGCCGGAGCTAACTATGGCTACACCTTC.

This clone is a singleton in its sample. The V gene is TRBV15, the J gene TRBJ2-2, with 8 nucleotides matching TRBD2. The germline V gene encodes CDR1 LNHNV and CDR2 YYDKDF (reference sequence). The CDR3 has 16 residues. Trimming took 1 base from V and 7 from J; bases not matched to a gene: 8. The CDR3 region is CATSRGSGSRSGELFF. DNA for the CDR3: TGTGCCACCAGCAGAGGAAGCGGGAGTCGGAGCGGGGAGCTGTTTTTT.

This clone was counted a few times. The chain combines TRBV7-9 with TRBJ2-1; 11 bases line up with TRBD2. The germline V gene encodes CDR1 SEHNR and CDR2 FQNEAQ (reference sequence). The CDR3 is 16 residues long. J was trimmed by 3 bases and V by 4 bases; bases with no gene match: 5. CDR3 bases: TGTGCCAGCAGCTCACTAGCGGGGGCGGACTACAATGAGCAGTTCTTC. The encoded protein is CASSSLAGADYNEQFF.

The J gene is TRBJ2-1, the V gene TRBV30; TRBD2 might be the D (6 bases). Between the trimmed V and J ends, which lost 0 bases and 7 bases, there was a span of 16 bases. The length of the CDR3 is 15 residues. Germline V gene sequence: CDR1 GTSNPN, CDR2 SVGIG (reference sequence). The CDR3 bases are TGTGCCTGGAGTGTACCCCTAGCGAAATTAAATGAGCAGTTCTTC. Protein product: CAWSVPLAKLNEQFF. Filled out from reference TRBV30 and TRBJ2-1, the complete variable domain reads SQTIHQWPATLVQPVGSPLSLECTVEGTSNPNLYWYRQAAGRGLQLLFYSVGIGQISSEVPQNLSASRPQDRQFILSSKKLLLSDSGFYLCAWSVPLAKLNEQFFGPGTRLTVL.

This clone was counted a single time. J is TRBJ1-2 and V is TRBV6-6; 7 bases match TRBD1. The CDR3 spans 12 residues. Germline CDR1 is MNHNY and CDR2 is SVGAGI (reference sequence). V lost 9 bases to trimming and J lost 4 bases; unmatched junction nucleotides: 5. The CDR3 sequence: CASRQGTYGYTF. The CDR3 DNA sequence: TGTGCCAGTCGACAGGGTACCTATGGCTACACCTTC.

The rearrangement links TRBV28 to TRBJ2-2, with TRBD2 as a possible D gene (5 bases). Germline V CDR1 and CDR2: MDHEN, SYDVKM. V was pared by 6 bases and J by 6 bases, with 11 bases between. The CDR3 is 13 residues long. The CDR3 bases are TGTGCCAGCAGCCCCGACGGGGCCGGGGAGCTGTTTTTT. Translating it yields CASSPDGAGELFF.

V is TRBV5-5 and J is TRBJ2-7, with 9 bases matching TRBD1. V trimming: 4 bases; J trimming: 4 bases; junction bases outside the gene matches: 9. Germline CDR1 SGHKS, CDR2 YYEKEE (reference sequence). CDR3 size: 15 residues. The CDR3 DNA is TGTGCCAGCAGCGGGCGGGACAGGGAGGTTTACGAGCAGTACTTC. As protein: CASSGRDREVYEQYF.